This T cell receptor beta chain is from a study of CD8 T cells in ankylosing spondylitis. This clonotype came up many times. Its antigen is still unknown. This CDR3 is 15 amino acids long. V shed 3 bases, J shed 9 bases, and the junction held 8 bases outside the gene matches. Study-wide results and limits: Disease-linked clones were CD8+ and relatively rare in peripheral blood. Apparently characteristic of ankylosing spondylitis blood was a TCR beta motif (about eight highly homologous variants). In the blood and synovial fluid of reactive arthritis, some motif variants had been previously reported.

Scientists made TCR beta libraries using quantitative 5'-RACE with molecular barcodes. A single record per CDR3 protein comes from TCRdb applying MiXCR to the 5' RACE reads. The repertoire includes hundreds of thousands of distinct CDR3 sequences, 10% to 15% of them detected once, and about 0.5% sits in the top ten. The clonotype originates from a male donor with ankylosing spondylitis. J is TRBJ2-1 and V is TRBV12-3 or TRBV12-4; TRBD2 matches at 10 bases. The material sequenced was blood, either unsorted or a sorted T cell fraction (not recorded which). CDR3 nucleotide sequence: TGTGCCAGCAGTTTGCGGGTAGCGGGGGGAAGTGAGCAGTTCTTC. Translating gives CASSLRVAGGSEQFF.